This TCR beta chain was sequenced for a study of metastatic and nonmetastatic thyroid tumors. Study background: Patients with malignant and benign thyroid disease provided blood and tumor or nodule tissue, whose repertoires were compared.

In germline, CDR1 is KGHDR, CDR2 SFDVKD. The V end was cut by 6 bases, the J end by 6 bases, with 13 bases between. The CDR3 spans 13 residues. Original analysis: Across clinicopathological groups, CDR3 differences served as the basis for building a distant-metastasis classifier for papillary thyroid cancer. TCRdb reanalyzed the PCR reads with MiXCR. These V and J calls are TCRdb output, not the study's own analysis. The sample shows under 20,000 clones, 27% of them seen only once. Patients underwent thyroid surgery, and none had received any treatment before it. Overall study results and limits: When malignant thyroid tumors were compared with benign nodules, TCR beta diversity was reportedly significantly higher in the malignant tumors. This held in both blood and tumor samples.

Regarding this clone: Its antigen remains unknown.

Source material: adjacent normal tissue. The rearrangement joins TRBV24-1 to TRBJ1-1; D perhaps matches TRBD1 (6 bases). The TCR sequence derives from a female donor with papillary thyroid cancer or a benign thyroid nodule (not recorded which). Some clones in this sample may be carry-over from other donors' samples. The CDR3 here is CATSSGAGSEAFF. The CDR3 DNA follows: TGTGCCACCAGTTCAGGGGCAGGCTCTGAAGCTTTCTTT.